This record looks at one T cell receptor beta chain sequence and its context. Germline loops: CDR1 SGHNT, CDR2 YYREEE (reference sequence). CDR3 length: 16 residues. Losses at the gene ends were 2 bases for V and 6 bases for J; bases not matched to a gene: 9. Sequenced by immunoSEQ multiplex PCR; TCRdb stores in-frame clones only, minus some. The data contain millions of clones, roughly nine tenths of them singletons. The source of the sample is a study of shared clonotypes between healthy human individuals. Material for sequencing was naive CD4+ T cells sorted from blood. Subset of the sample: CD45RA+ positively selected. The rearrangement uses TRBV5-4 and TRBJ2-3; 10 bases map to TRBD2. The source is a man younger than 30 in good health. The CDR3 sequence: CASSLSLLAGPDTQYF. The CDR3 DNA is TGTGCCAGCAGCTTATCTCTACTAGCGGGACCGGATACGCAGTATTTT.